Below are 21 T cell receptor beta chains sequenced from a single sample in a study of regulatory T cells in long-lasting Graves disease. This sample's time point: newly diagnosed GD, antithyroid drugs for less than 3 months. RNA isolated from PBMCs was used to make the TCR library. Arm-PCR of CDR3 regions and iRepertoire HTBI primers were the basis on which TCR beta libraries were built. TCRdb re-called the multiplex PCR reads through MiXCR, storing one row per CDR3 protein. The top ten clones hold about 10% of a sample with hundreds of thousands of distinct CDR3 sequences, 16% of them seen once. The sample also formed part of further work on T cells in Graves' hyperthyroidism and ophthalmopathy.

Sample: peripheral blood mononuclear cells (PBMCs), taken at new diagnosis, from a patient treated with antithyroid drugs. Source of these receptors: a woman under 40 with Graves disease.

Comments on this clonotype: A much larger clonotype is one base distant, so this may be a read error. The J gene is TRBJ2-4, the V gene TRBV20-1; 15 positions match TRBD2. The CDR3 is 17 amino acids. Germline trimming cut 5 bases from V and 13 bases from J; bases unmatched to any gene: 18. Germline CDR1 reads DFQATT; CDR2 reads SNEGSKA (reference sequence). Here the CDR3 DNA reads TGCAGTGCTCTAACGCCGGGACTAGCGGGAGGTTTGGATGAGCAGTACTTC. This codes for CSALTPGLAGGLDEQYF.

This clonotype was seen at least ten times. The chain carries TRBV6-1 and TRBJ1-2, with TRBD1 identical over 7 bases. The germline CDR1 and CDR2 sequences are MNHNS and SASEGT. V was pared by 3 bases and J by 4 bases, with 11 bases of the junction left unmatched. This CDR3 has 16 residues. Written as DNA, the CDR3 is TGTGCCAGCAGTGATCCATCCGGGACAGCTGTCTATGGCTACACCTTC. Amino acid sequence: CASSDPSGTAVYGYTF.

This clonotype was seen ten or more times. The rearrangement joins TRBV28 to TRBJ2-7; no reliable D call. Germline V gene sequence: CDR1 MDHEN, CDR2 SYDVKM. Trimming removed 7 bases from V and 0 bases from J, with 10 bases in between. This CDR3 is 13 amino acids long. The CDR3 region has the DNA TGTGCCAGCAAGAGTGTCCTCTCCTACGAGCAGTACTTC. This sequence encodes CASKSVLSYEQYF.

This clonotype was seen only a few times. V usage is TRBV24-1 and J usage is TRBJ1-2, with D unresolved. CDR1 and CDR2 (germline): KGHDR, SFDVKD. This CDR3 is built from 13 residues. Between the trimmed V and J ends, which lost 4 bases and 8 bases, there was a span of 13 bases. The CDR3 region is CATSEPRGLGYTF. Here the CDR3 DNA reads TGTGCCACCAGTGAGCCCCGAGGCCTGGGCTACACCTTC.

The rearrangement uses TRBV6-1 and TRBJ2-7; perhaps TRBD2 as D (6 bases). The germline V gene has CDR1 MNHNS and CDR2 SASEGT. Trimming took off 6 bases at V and 5 bases at J, with 17 bases between the two ends. The CDR3 length is 14 residues. This CDR3 is CASSSPQTRHEQYF. CDR3 in DNA: TGTGCCAGCAGCTCCCCTCAGACTAGACACGAGCAGTACTTC.

This clonotype was recorded at least ten times. V and J are TRBV12-3 or TRBV12-4 and TRBJ2-7; D is possibly TRBD1 or TRBD2 (6 bases each). The CDR3 has 15 residues. Trimming shortened V by 6 bases and J by 5 bases, and 20 bases separated the two germline ends. The CDR3 spells CASSRYTGTLDEQYF. For the CDR3, the DNA is TGTGCCAGCAGCCGCTATACAGGGACTTTGGACGAGCAGTACTTC.

This clonotype was counted at least ten times. The chain carries TRBV27 and TRBJ2-5; D remains ambiguous. The V gene's germline CDR1 is MNHEY and CDR2 SMNVEV (reference sequence). The CDR3 has 12 amino acids. The V gene lost 5 bases and the J gene lost 0 bases, with 4 bases spanning the gap. CDR3 loop: CASSPDQETQYF. Here the CDR3 DNA reads TGTGCCAGCAGTCCCGACCAAGAGACCCAGTACTTC.

This clonotype was recorded at least ten times. The rearrangement joins TRBV5-6 to TRBJ1-1; 9 positions match TRBD1. V shed 4 bases, J shed 4 bases, and the junction held 11 bases outside the gene matches. Germline V gives CDR1 SGHDT, CDR2 YYEEEE. The CDR3 extends over 16 amino acids. The CDR3 is CASSPDRGYVSTEAFF. The CDR3 DNA is TGTGCCAGCAGCCCCGACAGGGGGTACGTGAGCACTGAAGCTTTCTTT. Using reference TRBV5-6 and TRBJ1-1 for the parts outside the CDR3, the full variable domain is DAGVTQSPTHLIKTRGQQVTLRCSPKSGHDTVSWYQQALGQGPQFIFQYYEEEERQRGNFPDRFSGHQFPNYSSELNVNALLLGDSALYLCASSPDRGYVSTEAFFGQGTRLTVV.

This clonotype appeared many times. The chain couples TRBV27 to TRBJ1-1, with D unclear. This CDR3 is built from 11 residues. The germline V gene has CDR1 MNHEY and CDR2 SMNVEV (reference sequence). Deletions cut 8 bases from V and 4 bases from J, with 8 bases between. CDR3 in DNA: TGTGCCAGCCTGACGGGCACTGAAGCTTTCTTT. It codes for CASLTGTEAFF.

At least ten counts were recorded for this clonotype. The chain joins TRBV7-9 to TRBJ2-1; TRBD2 matches at 8 bases. Germline CDR1 and CDR2: SEHNR and FQNEAQ (reference sequence). This CDR3 is built from 20 residues. J gave up 0 bases and V 0 bases, and 13 bases lay outside the gene matches. The CDR3 is CASSLATGTRRPSSYNEQFF. The CDR3 nucleotides read TGTGCCAGCAGCTTAGCGACCGGGACTAGGCGACCCAGCTCCTACAATGAGCAGTTCTTC.

This clonotype showed up many times. The genes are TRBV12-3 or TRBV12-4 and TRBJ2-5, with 10 bases identical to TRBD1. Trimming cost V 6 bases and J 5 bases; bases outside gene matches: 9. The CDR3 contains 15 residues. The CDR3 spells CASSDPGQGVETQYF. The CDR3, as DNA: TGTGCCAGCAGCGACCCCGGACAGGGGGTGGAGACCCAGTACTTC.

This clonotype was observed many times. This chain joins TRBV5-6 and TRBJ2-3; 7 bases agree with TRBD1. Germline V gene data show CDR1 as SGHDT and CDR2 as YYEEEE. Germline trimming cut 5 bases from V and 6 bases from J; bases unmatched to any gene: 12. The CDR3 runs 15 residues. CDR3 in amino acids: CASRDGTAAMDTQYF. CDR3 nucleotides: TGTGCCAGCAGGGACGGGACAGCCGCAATGGATACGCAGTATTTT.

This clonotype was picked up a small number of times. The chain employs TRBV6-2 or TRBV6-3 and TRBJ2-7, with TRBD2 matching over 14 bases. Germline CDR1 is MNHEY and CDR2 is SVGEGT. The CDR3 extends over 18 amino acids. Trimming cost V 4 bases and J 1 base; bases outside gene matches: 9. The CDR3 nucleotides read TGTGCCAGCAGTTCCCCGGGGACTAGCGGGGGAAAATCCTACGAGCAGTACTTC. It codes for CASSSPGTSGGKSYEQYF.

This clonotype was picked up many times. The chain carries TRBV18 and TRBJ1-5; D ambiguous. Looked up from germline, CDR1 is KGHSH and CDR2 is LQKENI. Trimming stripped 3 bases from V and 9 bases from J, with 12 bases between. CDR3 length: 13 residues. The CDR3 protein is CASSPGPIRPQHF. The CDR3 coding sequence is TGTGCCAGCTCACCTGGGCCTATACGGCCCCAGCATTTT.

This clonotype was counted a few times. V usage is TRBV9 and J usage is TRBJ2-1, with D maybe TRBD2 (5 bases). CDR3 size: 12 residues. The germline V gene has CDR1 SGDLS and CDR2 YYNGEE. V was clipped by 6 bases and J by 10 bases, with 14 bases between them. This CDR3 is CASTSTGKEQFF. The CDR3 region has the DNA TGTGCCAGCACCAGTACGGGAAAAGAGCAGTTCTTC. Full variable domain (missing parts from reference TRBV9 and TRBJ2-1): DSGVTQTPKHLITATGQRVTLRCSPRSGDLSVYWYQQSLDQGLQFLIQYYNGEERAKGNILERFSAQQFPDLHSELNLSSLELGDSALYFCASTSTGKEQFFGPGTRLTVL.

The sample holds a few counts of this clonotype. The genes are TRBV19 and TRBJ1-5, with D unresolved. Germline loops: CDR1 LNHDA, CDR2 SQIVND (reference sequence). The CDR3 runs 15 residues. V dropped 5 bases and J dropped 5 bases, with 16 bases sitting between them. The CDR3 bases are TGTGCCAGTAGTGCCCTCGGACGGGAAGATCAGCCCCAGCATTTT. It is translated as CASSALGREDQPQHF. The variable domain in full, with the rest retrieved from reference TRBV19 and TRBJ1-5, is DGGITQSPKYLFRKEGQNVTLSCEQNLNHDAMYWYRQDPGQGLRLIYYSQIVNDFQKGDIAEGYSVSREKKESFPLTVTSAQKNPTAFYLCASSALGREDQPQHFGDGTRLSIL.

This clonotype was counted many times. CDR3 DNA sequence: TGCGCCAGCAGTGAGGTCGCAGATACGCAGTATTTT. The encoded protein is CASSEVADTQYF. This chain uses TRBV10-1 with TRBJ2-3; D call uncertain. Germline V gene lookup returns CDR1 WNHNN and CDR2 SYGVQD (reference sequence). The length of the CDR3 is 12 residues. Deletions cut 2 bases from V and 4 bases from J, with 4 bases between.

V usage is TRBV4-3 and J usage is TRBJ1-5, with TRBD1 as a possible D gene (5 bases). V lost 1 base and J lost 4, with 11 bases in between. Germline CDR1 LGHNA, CDR2 YSLEER. CDR3 size: 15 residues. CDR3: CASSQGVGANQPQHF. CDR3 sequence (DNA): TGCGCCAGCAGCCAAGGAGTTGGGGCAAATCAGCCCCAGCATTTT.

This clonotype was observed many times. The chain joins TRBV18 to TRBJ2-5; TRBD2 is a possible D gene (6 bases). The V end lost 3 bases, the J end lost 3 bases, and 8 bases lay between the germline ends. This CDR3 is 13 amino acids long. Germline loops: CDR1 KGHSH, CDR2 LQKENI. CDR3 protein: CASSPTREETQYF. Here the CDR3 DNA reads TGTGCCAGCTCACCGACTAGAGAAGAGACCCAGTACTTC. The entire variable domain, with the rest obtained from reference TRBV18 and TRBJ2-5, is as follows: NAGVMQNPRHLVRRRGQEARLRCSPMKGHSHVYWYRQLPEEGLKFMVYLQKENIIDESGMPKERFSAEFPKEGPSILRIQQVVRGDSAAYFCASSPTREETQYFGPGTRLLVL.

This clonotype was seen repeatedly, ten times or more. This chain links TRBV18 with TRBJ2-7, with D possibly TRBD1 on 6 matching bases. The germline gives CDR1 KGHSH, CDR2 LQKENI. V shed 3 bases and J shed 5 bases, with 8 bases lying between them. CDR3 length equals 12 residues. This chain's CDR3 is CASSPEGDEQYF. The CDR3 region has the DNA TGTGCCAGCTCACCCGAGGGGGACGAGCAGTACTTC.

In regard to this clonotype: A read error is the likely source, as a far larger clone sits one nucleotide away. V and J are TRBV12-3 or TRBV12-4 and TRBJ2-1; 13 bases line up with TRBD2. The CDR3 consists of 20 residues. The CDR3 nucleotides read TGTGCCAGCAGTACTCCCGGGACTAGCGGGACCCAGAGCTCCTACAATGAGCAGCTCTTC. Translated, it gives CASSTPGTSGTQSSYNEQLF.